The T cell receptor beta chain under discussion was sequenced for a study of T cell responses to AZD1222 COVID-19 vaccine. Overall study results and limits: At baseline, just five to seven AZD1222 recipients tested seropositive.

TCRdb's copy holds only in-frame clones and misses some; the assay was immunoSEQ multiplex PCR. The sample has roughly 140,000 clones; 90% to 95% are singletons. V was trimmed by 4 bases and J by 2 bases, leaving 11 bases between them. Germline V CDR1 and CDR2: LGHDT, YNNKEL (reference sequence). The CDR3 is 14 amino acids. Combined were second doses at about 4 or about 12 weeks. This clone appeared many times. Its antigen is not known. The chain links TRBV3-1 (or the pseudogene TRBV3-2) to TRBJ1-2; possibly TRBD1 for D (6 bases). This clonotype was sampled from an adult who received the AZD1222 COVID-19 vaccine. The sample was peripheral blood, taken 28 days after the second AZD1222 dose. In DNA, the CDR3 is TGTGCCAGCAGCCTTCAGGGGACGAACTATGGCTACACCTTC. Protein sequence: CASSLQGTNYGYTF.